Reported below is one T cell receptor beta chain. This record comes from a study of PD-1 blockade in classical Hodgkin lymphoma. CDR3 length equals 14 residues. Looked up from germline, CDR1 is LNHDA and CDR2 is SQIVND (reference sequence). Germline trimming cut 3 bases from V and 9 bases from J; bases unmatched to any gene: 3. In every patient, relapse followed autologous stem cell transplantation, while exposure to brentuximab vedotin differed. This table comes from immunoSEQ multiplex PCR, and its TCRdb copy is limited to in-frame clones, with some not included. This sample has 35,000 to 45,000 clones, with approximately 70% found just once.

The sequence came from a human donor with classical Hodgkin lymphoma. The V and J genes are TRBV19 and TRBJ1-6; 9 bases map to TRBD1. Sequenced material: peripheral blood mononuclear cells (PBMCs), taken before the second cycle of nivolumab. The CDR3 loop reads CASSMGQGRSPLHF. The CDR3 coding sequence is TGTGCCAGTAGTATGGGACAGGGCCGTTCACCCCTCCACTTT. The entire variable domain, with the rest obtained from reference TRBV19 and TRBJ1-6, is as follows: DGGITQSPKYLFRKEGQNVTLSCEQNLNHDAMYWYRQDPGQGLRLIYYSQIVNDFQKGDIAEGYSVSREKKESFPLTVTSAQKNPTAFYLCASSMGQGRSPLHFGNGTRLTVT.